These 9 T cell receptor beta chains share one sample of origin, sequenced in a study of radiotherapy plus CTLA-4 blockade in lung cancer (dated by TCRdb to about 2018). Library method: the immunoSEQ multiplex PCR assay. The table comes from immuneACCESS by way of TCRdb, which keeps in-frame sequences with V and J called. Part of the clones is missing from these tables; in studies checked, under half for an unresolved V gene and the rest for unknown reasons. For this sample there are tens of thousands of clones; around 86% appear just once. About 14% of the sample is taken by the ten largest. Sequencing used peripheral blood, obtained from a patient treated with radiotherapy plus ipilimumab. The source is a human donor with non-small cell lung cancer that progressed on radiotherapy plus ipilimumab.

The rearrangement joins TRBV29-1 to TRBJ2-7, with a weak D call TRBD1 (6 bases). Trimming removed 0 bases from V and 3 bases from J, with 27 bases in between. Germline V gives CDR1 SQVTM, CDR2 ANQGSEA. The CDR3 loop spans 19 amino acids. CDR3 in DNA: TGCAGCGTTGAAGATCAACGGGAACAGGGTAAGAGTGGGGACTACGAGCAGTACTTC. Translation gives CSVEDQREQGKSGDYEQYF.

This clone was seen a single time. The rearrangement joins TRBV14 to TRBJ1-1; no reliable D call. Germline-derived CDR1 and CDR2 are SGHDN and FVKESK. The CDR3 length is 15 residues. With 0 bases removed from V and 4 bases from J, the gap between germline ends came to 12 bases. The CDR3 reads CASSQDGWPSTEAFF. In nucleotides, the CDR3 is TGTGCCAGCAGCCAAGATGGGTGGCCGAGCACTGAAGCTTTCTTT.

J is TRBJ2-3 and V is TRBV7-3; the match to TRBD2 covers 11 bases. The CDR3 sequence is 19 residues long. Germline V lookup: CDR1 SGHTA, CDR2 FQGTGA. The V segment lost 0 bases and the J segment 0 bases; nucleotides outside the gene matches: 8. The CDR3, as DNA: TGTGCCAGCAGCTTAACTTTTTCTAGCGGGGGGCGGAGCACAGATACGCAGTATTTT. It translates to CASSLTFSSGGRSTDTQYF.

The chain carries TRBV27 and TRBJ1-5; D is possibly TRBD1 (5 bases). Germline V gene lookup returns CDR1 MNHEY and CDR2 SMNVEV (reference sequence). Trimming took off 5 bases at V and 2 bases at J, with 13 bases between the two ends. The CDR3 is 15 residues long. The CDR3 region has the DNA TGTGCCAGCAGTCACGGGGGGATTCGCAATCAGCCCCAGCATTTT. Translated, it gives CASSHGGIRNQPQHF.

The J gene is TRBJ1-1, the V gene TRBV28, with D perhaps matching TRBD1 (6 bases). This CDR3 spans 14 amino acids. CDR1 MDHEN and CDR2 SYDVKM come from the germline V gene. Trimming removed 9 bases from V and 4 bases from J, with 18 bases in between. The CDR3 coding sequence is TGTGCCAGTGGTTCACAGGGTGGGAGCACTGAAGCTTTCTTT. Protein sequence: CASGSQGGSTEAFF.

The chain employs TRBV5-1 and TRBJ1-3, with D unresolved. The CDR3 loop spans 13 amino acids. Between the trimmed V and J ends, which lost 3 bases and 0 bases, there was a span of 4 bases. CDR1 is SGHRS, CDR2 YFSETQ, per germline. DNA for the CDR3: TGCGCCAGCAGCTCCCACTCTGGAAACACCATATATTTT. Its protein is CASSSHSGNTIYF. The variable domain in full, completed from reference TRBV5-1 and TRBJ1-3, reads KAGVTQTPRYLIKTRGQQVTLSCSPISGHRSVSWYQQTPGQGLQFLFEYFSETQRNKGNFPGRFSGRQFSNSRSEMNVSTLELGDSALYLCASSSHSGNTIYFGEGSWLTVV.

This chain joins TRBV18 and TRBJ1-1; TRBD1 matches 8 bases. The CDR3 runs 13 residues. V was pared by 3 bases and J by 5 bases, with 2 bases of the junction left unmatched. CDR1 is KGHSH and CDR2 is LQKENI in the germline V gene. This CDR3 is CASSPDRATEAFF. The CDR3 nucleotides read TGTGCCAGCTCACCGGACAGGGCTACTGAAGCTTTCTTT.

Worth noting for this clone: The germline gene is not matched at one end of the junction; a read error may be the cause. The J gene is TRBJ1-6, the V gene TRBV28, with 9 positions matching TRBD1. Looked up from germline, CDR1 is MDHEN and CDR2 is SYDVKM. This CDR3 has 10 residues. CDR3 coding DNA: TGTGCCAGCAGTTGGGACAGGGTTTACTTT. This sequence encodes CASSWDRVYF.

The rearrangement links TRBV30 to TRBJ2-7; D is uncertain. Looked up from germline, CDR1 is GTSNPN and CDR2 is SVGIG (reference sequence). The CDR3 is 13 residues long. With 0 bases removed from V and 13 bases from J, the gap between germline ends came to 19 bases. The CDR3 is CAWSVRLQGSCYF. The DNA for the CDR3 is TGTGCCTGGAGTGTACGGCTCCAAGGTAGCTGTTACTTC.